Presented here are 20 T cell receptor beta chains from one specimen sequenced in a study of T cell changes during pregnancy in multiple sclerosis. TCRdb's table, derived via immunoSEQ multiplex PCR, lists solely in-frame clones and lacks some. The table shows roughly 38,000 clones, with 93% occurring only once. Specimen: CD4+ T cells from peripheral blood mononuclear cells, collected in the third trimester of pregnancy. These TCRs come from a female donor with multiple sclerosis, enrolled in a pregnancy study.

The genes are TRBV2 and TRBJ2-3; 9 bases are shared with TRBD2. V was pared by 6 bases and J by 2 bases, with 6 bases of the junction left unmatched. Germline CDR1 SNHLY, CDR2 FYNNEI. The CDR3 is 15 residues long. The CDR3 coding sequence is TGTGCCAGCAGGCAGACTAGCGGCTTCACAGATACGCAGTATTTT. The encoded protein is CASRQTSGFTDTQYF.

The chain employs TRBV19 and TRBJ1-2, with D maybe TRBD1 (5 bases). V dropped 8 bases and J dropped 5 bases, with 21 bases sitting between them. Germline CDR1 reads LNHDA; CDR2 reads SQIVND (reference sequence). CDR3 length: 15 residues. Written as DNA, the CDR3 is TGTGCCAGTCGGCGGGGGAACAGCCCTTGGTATGGCTACACCTTC. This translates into CASRRGNSPWYGYTF.

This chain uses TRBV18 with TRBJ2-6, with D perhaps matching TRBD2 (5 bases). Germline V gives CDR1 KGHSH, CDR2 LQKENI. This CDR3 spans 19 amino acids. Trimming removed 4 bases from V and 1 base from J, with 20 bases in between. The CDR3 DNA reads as TGTGCCAGCTCACTATCGTCCCCGGGATCTATTTCTGGGGCCAACGTCCTGACTTTC. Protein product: CASSLSSPGSISGANVLTF.

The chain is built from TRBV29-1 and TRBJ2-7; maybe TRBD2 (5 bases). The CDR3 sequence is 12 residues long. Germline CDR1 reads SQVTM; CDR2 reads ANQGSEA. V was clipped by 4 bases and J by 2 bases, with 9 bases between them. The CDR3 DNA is TGCAGCGTTGCAAGCGGTCCCTACGAGCAGTACTTC. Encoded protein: CSVASGPYEQYF.

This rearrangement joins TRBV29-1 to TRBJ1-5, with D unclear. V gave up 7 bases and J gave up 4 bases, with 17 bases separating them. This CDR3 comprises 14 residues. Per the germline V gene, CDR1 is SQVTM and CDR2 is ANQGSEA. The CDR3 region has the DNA TGCAGCGCGCGGCGATTGAGGGTGAATCAGCCCCAGCATTTT. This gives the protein CSARRLRVNQPQHF.

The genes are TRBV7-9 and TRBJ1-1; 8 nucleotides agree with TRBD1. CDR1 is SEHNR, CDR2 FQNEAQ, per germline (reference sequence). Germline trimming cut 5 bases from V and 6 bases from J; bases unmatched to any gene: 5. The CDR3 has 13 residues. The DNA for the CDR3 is TGTGCCAGCAGCCTAAAGGGACAGGCTGAAGCTTTCTTT. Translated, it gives CASSLKGQAEAFF.

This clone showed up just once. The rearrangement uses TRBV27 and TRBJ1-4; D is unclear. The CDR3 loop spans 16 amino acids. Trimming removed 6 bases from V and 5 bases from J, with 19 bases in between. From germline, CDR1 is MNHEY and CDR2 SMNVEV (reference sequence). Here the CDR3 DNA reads TGTGCCAGCAGGTCCGATCGTCGGGGTCGGAATGAAAAACTGTTTTTT. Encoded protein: CASRSDRRGRNEKLFF.

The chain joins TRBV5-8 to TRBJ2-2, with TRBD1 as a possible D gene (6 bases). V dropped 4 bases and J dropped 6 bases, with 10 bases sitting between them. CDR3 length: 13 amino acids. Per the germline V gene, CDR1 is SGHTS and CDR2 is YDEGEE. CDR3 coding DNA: TGTGCCAGCAGCCTAAACAGGGCCGGGGAGCTGTTTTTT. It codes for CASSLNRAGELFF.

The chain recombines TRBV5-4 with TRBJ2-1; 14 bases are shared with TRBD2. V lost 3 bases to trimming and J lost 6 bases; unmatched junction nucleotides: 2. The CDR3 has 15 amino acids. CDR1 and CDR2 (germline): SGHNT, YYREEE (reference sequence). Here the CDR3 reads CASSYGTSGGNEQFF. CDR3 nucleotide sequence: TGTGCCAGCAGCTACGGGACTAGCGGGGGCAATGAGCAGTTCTTC.

The CDR3 reads CASSFGGRETQYF. In DNA form, the CDR3 reads TGTGCCAGCAGTTTTGGCGGGAGAGAGACCCAGTACTTC. The rearrangement joins TRBV28 to TRBJ2-5; 7 nucleotides line up with TRBD2. The CDR3 totals 13 residues. Germline values: CDR1 MDHEN, CDR2 SYDVKM. Trimming removed 3 bases from V and 4 bases from J; junction bases left unmatched: 2.

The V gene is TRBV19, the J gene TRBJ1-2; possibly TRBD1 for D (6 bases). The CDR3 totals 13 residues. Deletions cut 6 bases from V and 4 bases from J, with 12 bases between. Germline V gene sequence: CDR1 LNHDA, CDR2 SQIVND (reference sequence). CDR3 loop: CASSLQGPYGYTF. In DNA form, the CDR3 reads TGTGCCAGTAGCTTACAGGGTCCCTATGGCTACACCTTC.

CDR3 sequence: CASSENRGPGNTIYF. CDR3 DNA sequence: TGTGCCAGCAGCGAGAACAGGGGGCCGGGAAACACCATATATTTT. The genes are TRBV28 and TRBJ1-3; TRBD1 matches 9 bases. This CDR3 is built from 15 residues. Germline values: CDR1 MDHEN, CDR2 SYDVKM. With 6 bases clipped from V and 4 bases from J, the junction kept 7 bases outside the gene matches. Supplemented by reference TRBV28 and TRBJ1-3, the full variable domain reads DVKVTQSSRYLVKRTGEKVFLECVQDMDHENMFWYRQDPGLGLRLIYFSYDVKMKEKGDIPEGYSVSREKKERFSLILESASTNQTSMYLCASSENRGPGNTIYFGEGSWLTVV.

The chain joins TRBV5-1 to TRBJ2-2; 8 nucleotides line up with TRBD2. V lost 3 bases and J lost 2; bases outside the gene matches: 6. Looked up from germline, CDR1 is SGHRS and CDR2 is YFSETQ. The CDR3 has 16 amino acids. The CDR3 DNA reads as TGCGCCAGCAGCTCCGGACTAGCAAGTAACACCGGGGAGCTGTTTTTT. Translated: CASSSGLASNTGELFF. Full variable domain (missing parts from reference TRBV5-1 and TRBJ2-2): KAGVTQTPRYLIKTRGQQVTLSCSPISGHRSVSWYQQTPGQGLQFLFEYFSETQRNKGNFPGRFSGRQFSNSRSEMNVSTLELGDSALYLCASSSGLASNTGELFFGEGSRLTVL.

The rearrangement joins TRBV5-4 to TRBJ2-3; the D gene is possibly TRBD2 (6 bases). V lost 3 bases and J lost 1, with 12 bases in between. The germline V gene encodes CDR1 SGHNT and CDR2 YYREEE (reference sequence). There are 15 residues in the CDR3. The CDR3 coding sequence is TGTGCCAGCAGCTGGGGGGAATCAGGCACAGATACGCAGTATTTT. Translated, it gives CASSWGESGTDTQYF.

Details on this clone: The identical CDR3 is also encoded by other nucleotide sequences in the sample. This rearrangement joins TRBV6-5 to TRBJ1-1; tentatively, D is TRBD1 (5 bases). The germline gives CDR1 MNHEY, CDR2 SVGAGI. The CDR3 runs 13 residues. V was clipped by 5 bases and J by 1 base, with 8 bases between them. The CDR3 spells CASSRGGNTEAFF. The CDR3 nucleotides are TGTGCCAGCAGTCGGGGGGGGAACACTGAAGCTTTCTTT.

In DNA form, the CDR3 reads TGTGCCAGCAGCCCCGCTCGGGACAGAGTTAACTATGGCTACACCTTC. Amino acid sequence: CASSPARDRVNYGYTF. This chain links TRBV7-2 with TRBJ1-2; 7 bases are a match to TRBD1. The CDR3 consists of 16 residues. Germline V gene sequence: CDR1 SGHTA, CDR2 FQGNSA. The V gene end was trimmed by 5 bases and the J gene end by 1 base; junction bases not matched to a gene: 10.

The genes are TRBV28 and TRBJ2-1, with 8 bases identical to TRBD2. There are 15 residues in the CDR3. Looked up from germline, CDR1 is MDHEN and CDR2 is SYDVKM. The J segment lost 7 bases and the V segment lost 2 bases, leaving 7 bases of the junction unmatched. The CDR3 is CASSLAGGLGNEQFF. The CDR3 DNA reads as TGTGCCAGCAGTTTAGCGGGAGGCCTGGGAAATGAGCAGTTCTTC.

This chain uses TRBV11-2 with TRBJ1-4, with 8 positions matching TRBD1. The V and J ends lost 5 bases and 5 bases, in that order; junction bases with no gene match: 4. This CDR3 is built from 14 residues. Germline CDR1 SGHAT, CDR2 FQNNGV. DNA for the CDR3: TGTGCCAGCAGCCCGGGACAGGTGAATGAAAAACTGTTTTTT. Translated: CASSPGQVNEKLFF.

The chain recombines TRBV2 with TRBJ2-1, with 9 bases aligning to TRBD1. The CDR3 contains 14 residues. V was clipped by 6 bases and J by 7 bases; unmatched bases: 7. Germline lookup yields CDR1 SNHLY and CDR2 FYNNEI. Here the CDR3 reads CASSQDRGVNEQFF. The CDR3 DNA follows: TGTGCCAGCAGCCAGGACAGGGGTGTAAATGAGCAGTTCTTC.

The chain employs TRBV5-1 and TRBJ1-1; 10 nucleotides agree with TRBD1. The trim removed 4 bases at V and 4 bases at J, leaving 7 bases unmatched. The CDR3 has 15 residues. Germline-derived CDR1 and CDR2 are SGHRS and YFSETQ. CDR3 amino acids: CASSARQGAGTEAFF. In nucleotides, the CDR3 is TGCGCCAGCAGCGCCCGACAGGGGGCAGGCACTGAAGCTTTCTTT.